This T cell receptor beta chain stems from a study of T cells in Graves' hyperthyroidism and ophthalmopathy. The CDR3 is 18 amino acids. Germline V gives CDR1 SGHVS, CDR2 FQNEAQ. It was RNA transcripts that yielded the amplified TCR beta CDR3 regions. TCR CDR3 regions were first amplified by RT-PCR with HTBI primers. TCRdb reanalysed the multiplex PCR reads using MiXCR and keeps one entry per CDR3 protein. The sample has approximately 420,000 distinct CDR3 sequences; around 13% are singletons. Comments on this clonotype: The junction departs from germline at one end; a sequencing error may be responsible.

Sequenced material: blood. This sequence originates from a young woman with Graves' hyperthyroidism. The V call is TRBV7-8, the J call TRBJ1-6, with 9 bases matching TRBD1. This CDR3 reads CASSPNPGTGRYSSPLHF. CDR3 DNA: TGTGCCAGCAGCCCAAACCCCGGGACAGGGCGGTATAGTTCACCCCTCCACTTT.